Given below is one T cell receptor beta chain in context. Here immunoSEQ multiplex PCR was the method, and the copy in TCRdb shows in-frame clones only, minus some. The sample consists of about 120,000 clones, about nine tenths of them appearing once. Germline CDR1 reads LGHNA; CDR2 reads YNFKEQ. The CDR3 contains 18 residues. The trim removed 4 bases at V and 2 bases at J, leaving 9 bases unmatched. The sample originates from a study of T cell responses to AZD1222 COVID-19 vaccine. This sequence joins TRBV4-2 and TRBJ2-3; 13 nucleotides line up with TRBD2. The sample was peripheral blood, taken on day 0 of AZD1222 vaccination. The TCR originated in an adult in good health. CDR3 DNA: TGTGCCAGCAGCCTCTATACTAGCGGGGGGGCGGCCACAGATACGCAGTATTTT. Translating gives CASSLYTSGGAATDTQYF.